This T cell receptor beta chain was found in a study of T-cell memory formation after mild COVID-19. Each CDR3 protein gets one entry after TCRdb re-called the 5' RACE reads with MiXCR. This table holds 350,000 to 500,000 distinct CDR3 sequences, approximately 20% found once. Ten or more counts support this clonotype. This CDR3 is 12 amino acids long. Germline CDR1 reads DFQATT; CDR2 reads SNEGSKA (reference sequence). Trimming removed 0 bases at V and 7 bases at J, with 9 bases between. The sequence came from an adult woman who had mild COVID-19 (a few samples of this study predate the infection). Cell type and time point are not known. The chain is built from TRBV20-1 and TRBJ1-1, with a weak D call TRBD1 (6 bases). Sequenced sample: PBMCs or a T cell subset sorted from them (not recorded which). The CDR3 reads CSAREDRHEAFF. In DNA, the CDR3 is TGCAGTGCTAGAGAGGACAGACATGAAGCTTTCTTT.